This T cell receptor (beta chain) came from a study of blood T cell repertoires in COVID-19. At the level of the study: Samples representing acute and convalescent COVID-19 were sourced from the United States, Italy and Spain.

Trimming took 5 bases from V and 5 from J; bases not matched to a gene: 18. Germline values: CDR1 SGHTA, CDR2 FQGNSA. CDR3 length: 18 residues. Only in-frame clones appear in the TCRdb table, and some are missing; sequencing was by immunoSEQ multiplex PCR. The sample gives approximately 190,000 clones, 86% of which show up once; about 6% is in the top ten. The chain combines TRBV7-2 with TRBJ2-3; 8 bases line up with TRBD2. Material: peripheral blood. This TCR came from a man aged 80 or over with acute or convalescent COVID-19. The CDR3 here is CASSPRPMSGRGVDTQYF. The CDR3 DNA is TGTGCCAGCAGCCCTAGACCCATGAGCGGGAGAGGGGTAGATACGCAGTATTTT. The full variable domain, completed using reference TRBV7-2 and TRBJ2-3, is GAGVSQSPSNKVTEKGKDVELRCDPISGHTALYWYRQSLGQGLEFLIYFQGNSAPDKSGLPSDRFSAERTGGSVSTLTIQRTQQEDSAVYLCASSPRPMSGRGVDTQYFGPGTRLTVL.